The clone carrying this T cell receptor (beta chain) was seen at least ten times. What it recognizes is unknown. The germline gives CDR1 LNHDA, CDR2 SQIVND (reference sequence). The CDR3 spans 13 residues. The V gene lost 7 bases and the J gene lost 6 bases, with 13 bases spanning the gap. The sample originates from a study of early T cells in non-severe SARS-CoV-2 infection. Study-wide background: Chains were not paired, and sequencing was done on bulk RNA from unsorted whole blood. The study's findings and limits: Anti-spike CD8 specificities were favored by VDJdb matching, whose results missed private and CD4 specificities.

Each cDNA molecule carried a unique molecular identifier. TCRdb processed the 5' RACE reads anew with MiXCR; each CDR3 protein has one entry. The sample shows approximately 65,000 distinct CDR3 sequences, approximately 13% of them seen only once. Sequencing was carried out using whole blood. The receptor was isolated from an adult who was a healthcare worker with PCR-confirmed SARS-CoV-2 infection or an uninfected control (not recorded which). The chain employs TRBV19 and TRBJ2-1; D may be TRBD1 (5 bases). CDR3 region: CASNRGDINEQFF. DNA of the CDR3: TGTGCCAGTAATAGGGGCGATATCAATGAGCAGTTCTTC.